This TCR beta chain is from a study of OX40 agonist ivuxolimab in advanced cancers. Findings and limits, study-wide: Mean expanded clone counts were higher in CD8+ than CD4+ T cells.

The V and J ends lost 0 bases and 5 bases respectively, with 11 bases between them. The CDR3 loop spans 14 amino acids. Germline V gene data show CDR1 as SGHRS and CDR2 as YFSETQ. Clones were sequenced by immunoSEQ multiplex PCR, and TCRdb holds only the in-frame ones, with some missing. Among approximately 50,000 clones listed, less than 90% were seen once. About this clone itself: Its antigen is unknown.

The material was CD4+ or CD8+ T cells sorted from blood, obtained in a trial of the OX40 agonist ivuxolimab. This TCR was sampled from an adult with an advanced solid tumor such as melanoma, head and neck, liver or kidney cancer. The J gene is TRBJ1-1, the V gene TRBV5-1; no definite D call. The CDR3 sequence is CASSLDGRGTEAFF. In DNA, the CDR3 is TGCGCCAGCAGCTTGGATGGGAGAGGGACTGAAGCTTTCTTT.